These 10 T cell receptor beta chains share one sample of origin, sequenced in a study of T-cell reconstitution after alpha-beta-depleted transplantation in children. No antigens are known for them. Study findings and constraints: T cells produced anew were the main source of T-cell counts and diversity one year after transplant.

Preparing the TCRbeta library involved the use of unique molecular identifiers. From the PCR reads, TCRdb called clonotypes with MiXCR, one entry per CDR3 protein. The data hold 250,000 to 300,000 distinct CDR3 sequences, with around 7.1% observed a single time. The source was peripheral blood, collected 360 days after TCRalphabeta/CD19-depleted stem cell transplant. The receptor set was obtained from a female patient aged 2-15 years who had a stem cell transplant for Fanconi anemia, so the T cells may come from the graft donor.

This clonotype occurred many times. The chain has TRBV29-1 and TRBJ2-1; 7 bases line up with TRBD2. V shed 6 bases and J 4 bases; nucleotides not matched to a gene: 9. Germline values: CDR1 SQVTM, CDR2 ANQGSEA. CDR3 size: 14 residues. The CDR3 DNA reads TGCAGCGTCCACACTAGCGTGGGGTACAATGAGCAGTTCTTC. This encodes CSVHTSVGYNEQFF.

This clonotype was picked up many times. V usage is TRBV29-1 and J usage is TRBJ2-7; the match to TRBD2 covers 9 bases. Germline lookup yields CDR1 SQVTM and CDR2 ANQGSEA. The CDR3 runs 14 residues. J gave up 4 bases and V 4 bases, and 8 bases lay outside the gene matches. For the CDR3, the DNA is TGCAGCGTTGCTGGGACTAGCACGGATTACGAGCAGTACTTC. Protein product: CSVAGTSTDYEQYF.

This clonotype was seen more than once but under ten times. This chain connects TRBV19 to TRBJ1-4; D is undetermined. The V gene lost 5 bases and the J gene lost 0 bases, with 10 bases spanning the gap. This CDR3 is 15 amino acids long. The V gene's germline CDR1 is LNHDA and CDR2 SQIVND (reference sequence). CDR3 sequence reads: CASSHPRPTNEKLFF. CDR3 bases: TGTGCCAGTAGTCACCCCAGACCAACTAATGAAAAACTGTTTTTT.

V gene TRBV6-1 combines with J gene TRBJ2-2, with TRBD2 matching 15 bases. The germline CDR1 and CDR2 sequences are MNHNS and SASEGT. CDR3 length equals 19 residues. The trim removed 7 bases at V and 4 bases at J, leaving 13 bases unmatched. In nucleotides, the CDR3 is TGTGCCAGCACCCCCGCGGGGACTAGCGGGGGGCCCTCCACCGGGGAGCTGTTTTTT. It translates to CASTPAGTSGGPSTGELFF.

There are many counts of this clonotype. The V and J genes are TRBV28 and TRBJ2-7; the D gene is possibly TRBD2 (5 bases). CDR1 and CDR2 from the germline V gene are MDHEN and SYDVKM. The CDR3 has 15 amino acids. V was pared by 3 bases and J by 0 bases, with 12 bases between. The CDR3 here is CASSFLGMSSYEQYV. The CDR3 DNA reads TGTGCCAGCAGTTTTCTCGGGATGAGCTCCTACGAGCAGTACGTC.

This clonotype was seen more than once but under ten times. The V call is TRBV20-1, the J call TRBJ1-5, with a tentative D call TRBD1 (6 bases). V dropped 3 bases and J dropped 2 bases, with 14 bases sitting between them. The CDR3 spans 15 residues. Germline CDR1 is DFQATT and CDR2 is SNEGSKA (reference sequence). The CDR3 sequence is CSASRGGGGNQPQHF. CDR3 in DNA: TGCAGTGCTAGTCGGGGTGGGGGCGGCAATCAGCCCCAGCATTTT.

In this sample, this clonotype turned up many times. The chain carries TRBV5-6 and TRBJ2-5; D possibly corresponds to TRBD1 (6 bases). V was clipped by 2 bases and J by 1 base, with 12 bases between them. This CDR3 contains 15 residues. Germline values: CDR1 SGHDT, CDR2 YYEEEE. The CDR3 nucleotides read TGTGCCAGCAGCTTAGCATGGGACACCCAAGAGACCCAGTACTTC. Its translation: CASSLAWDTQETQYF.

This clonotype was picked up a small number of times. The chain employs TRBV4-2 and TRBJ2-4; TRBD2 agrees at 16 bases. The CDR3 sequence is 17 residues long. Trimming cost V 4 bases and J 7 bases; bases outside gene matches: 7. Germline CDR1 is LGHNA and CDR2 is YNFKEQ. Written as DNA, the CDR3 is TGTGCCAGCAGCCCGCCGGGACTAGCGGGGGGGCCGAACATTCAGTACTTC. Translated: CASSPPGLAGGPNIQYF.

This clonotype was detected ten times or more. The chain employs TRBV20-1 and TRBJ2-3, with D unresolved. The V gene's germline CDR1 is DFQATT and CDR2 SNEGSKA (reference sequence). The V and J ends lost 3 bases and 2 bases respectively, with 6 bases between them. The CDR3 is made up of 12 amino acids. CDR3 sequence: CSASLVTDTQYF. The CDR3 bases are TGCAGTGCTAGCCTAGTCACAGATACGCAGTATTTT.

This clonotype was recorded at least ten times. This chain links TRBV15 with TRBJ2-1, with 12 bases that match TRBD1. Germline loops: CDR1 LNHNV, CDR2 YYDKDF (reference sequence). J was trimmed by 2 bases and V by 5 bases; bases with no gene match: 4. The CDR3 length is 16 residues. In DNA, the CDR3 is TGTGCCACCAGCGGCCGGGACAGGGGGCCCTACAATGAGCAGTTCTTC. Amino acids: CATSGRDRGPYNEQFF.